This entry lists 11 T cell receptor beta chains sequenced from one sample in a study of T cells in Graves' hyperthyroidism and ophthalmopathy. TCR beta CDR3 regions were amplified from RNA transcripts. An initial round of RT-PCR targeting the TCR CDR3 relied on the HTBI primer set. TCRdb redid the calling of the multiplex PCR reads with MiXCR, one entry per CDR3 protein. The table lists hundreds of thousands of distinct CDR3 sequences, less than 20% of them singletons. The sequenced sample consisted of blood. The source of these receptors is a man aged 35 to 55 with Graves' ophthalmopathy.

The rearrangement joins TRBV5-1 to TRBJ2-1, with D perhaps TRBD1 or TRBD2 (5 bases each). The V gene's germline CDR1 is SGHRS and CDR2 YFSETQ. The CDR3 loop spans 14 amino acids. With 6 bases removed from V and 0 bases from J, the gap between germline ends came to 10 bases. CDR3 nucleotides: TGCGCCAGCAAGGGACCCGGCTCCTACAATGAGCAGTTCTTC. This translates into CASKGPGSYNEQFF.

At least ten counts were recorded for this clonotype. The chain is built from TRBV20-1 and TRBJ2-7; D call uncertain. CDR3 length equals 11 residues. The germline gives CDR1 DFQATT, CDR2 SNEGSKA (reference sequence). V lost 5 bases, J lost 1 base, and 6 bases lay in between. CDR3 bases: TGCAGTGCTTGGGGATCCTACGAGCAGTACTTC. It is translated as CSAWGSYEQYF.

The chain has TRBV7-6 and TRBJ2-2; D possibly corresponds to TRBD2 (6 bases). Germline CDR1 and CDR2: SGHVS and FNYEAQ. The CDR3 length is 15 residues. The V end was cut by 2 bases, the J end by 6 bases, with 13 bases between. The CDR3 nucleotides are TGTGCCAGCAGCTTAACGGGCGGGGTATCCGGGGAGCTGTTTTTT. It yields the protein CASSLTGGVSGELFF.

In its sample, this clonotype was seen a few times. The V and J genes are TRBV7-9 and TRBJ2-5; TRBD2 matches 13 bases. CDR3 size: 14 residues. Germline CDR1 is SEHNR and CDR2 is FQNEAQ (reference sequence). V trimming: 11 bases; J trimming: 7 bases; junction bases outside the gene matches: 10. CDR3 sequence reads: CADKGLAGSGTQYF. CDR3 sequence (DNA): TGTGCCGACAAGGGACTAGCGGGATCGGGGACCCAGTACTTC.

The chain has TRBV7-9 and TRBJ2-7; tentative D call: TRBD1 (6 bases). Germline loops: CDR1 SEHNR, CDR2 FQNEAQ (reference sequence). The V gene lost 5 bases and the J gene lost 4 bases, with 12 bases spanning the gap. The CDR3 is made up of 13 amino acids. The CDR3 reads CASSQTGLYEQYF. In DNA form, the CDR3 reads TGTGCCAGCAGCCAGACAGGATTATACGAGCAGTACTTC.

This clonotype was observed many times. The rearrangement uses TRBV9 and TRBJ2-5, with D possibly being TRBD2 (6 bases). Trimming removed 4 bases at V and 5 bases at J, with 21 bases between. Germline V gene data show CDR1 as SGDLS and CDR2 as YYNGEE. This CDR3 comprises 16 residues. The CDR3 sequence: CASSRSGWAPKETQYF. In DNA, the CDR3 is TGTGCCAGCAGCCGGAGCGGGTGGGCCCCAAAGGAGACCCAGTACTTC.

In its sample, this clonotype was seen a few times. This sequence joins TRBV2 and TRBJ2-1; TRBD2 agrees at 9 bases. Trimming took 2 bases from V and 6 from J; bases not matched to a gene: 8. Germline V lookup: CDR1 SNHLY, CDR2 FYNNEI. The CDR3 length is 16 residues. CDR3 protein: CASSEWEASGANEQFF. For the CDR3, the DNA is TGTGCCAGCAGTGAATGGGAGGCTAGCGGGGCCAATGAGCAGTTCTTC.

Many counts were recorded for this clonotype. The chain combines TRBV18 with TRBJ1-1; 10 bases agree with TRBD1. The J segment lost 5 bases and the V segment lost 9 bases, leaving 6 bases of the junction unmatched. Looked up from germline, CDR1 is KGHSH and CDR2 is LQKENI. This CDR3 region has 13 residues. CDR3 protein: CARDRGRTTEAFF. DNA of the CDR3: TGTGCCAGGGACAGGGGGAGGACTACTGAAGCTTTCTTT.

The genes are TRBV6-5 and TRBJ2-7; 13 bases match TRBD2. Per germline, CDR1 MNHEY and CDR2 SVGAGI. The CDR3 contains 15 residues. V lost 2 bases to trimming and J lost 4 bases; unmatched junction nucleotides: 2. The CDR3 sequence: CASSYPGLAGYEQYF. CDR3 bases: TGTGCCAGCAGTTACCCGGGACTAGCGGGATACGAGCAGTACTTC.

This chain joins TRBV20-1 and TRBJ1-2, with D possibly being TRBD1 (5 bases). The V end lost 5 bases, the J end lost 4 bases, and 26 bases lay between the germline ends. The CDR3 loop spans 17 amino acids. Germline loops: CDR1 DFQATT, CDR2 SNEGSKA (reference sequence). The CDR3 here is CSAAYESGLLIPYGYTF. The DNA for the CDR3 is TGCAGTGCTGCGTACGAATCGGGACTGTTAATTCCCTATGGCTACACCTTC.

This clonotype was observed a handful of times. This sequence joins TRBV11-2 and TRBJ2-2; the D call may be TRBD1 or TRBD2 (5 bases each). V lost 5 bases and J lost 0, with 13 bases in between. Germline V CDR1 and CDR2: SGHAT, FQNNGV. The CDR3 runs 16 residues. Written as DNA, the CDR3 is TGTGCCAGCAGCCCACCTAAGGGACCGAACACCGGGGAGCTGTTTTTT. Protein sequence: CASSPPKGPNTGELFF.